This entry lists 8 T cell receptor beta chains sequenced from one sample in a study of T cell clones after liver transplantation. Generated by immunoSEQ multiplex PCR, the TCRdb table keeps only in-frame clones and is missing some. The table includes 15,000 to 20,000 clones, 80% detected once. Sequences were derived from CD8+ T cells from blood, sampled less than 50 months after liver transplant. Receptor source: a human patient who received a liver transplant. Some T cells could come from the graft donor.

CDR3 DNA: TGTGCCAGCAGACCCAACAGGGCCCACTACAATGAGCAGTTCTTC. This translates into CASRPNRAHYNEQFF. The V and J genes are TRBV27 and TRBJ2-1; D possibly corresponds to TRBD1 (6 bases). The V gene's germline CDR1 is MNHEY and CDR2 SMNVEV (reference sequence). V dropped 6 bases and J dropped 3 bases, with 15 bases sitting between them. This CDR3 is built from 15 residues.

V usage is TRBV2 and J usage is TRBJ1-5; 10 bases line up with TRBD1. This CDR3 comprises 15 residues. The V gene end was trimmed by 3 bases and the J gene end by 6 bases; junction bases not matched to a gene: 5. Germline V gene data show CDR1 as SNHLY and CDR2 as FYNNEI. CDR3 amino acids: CASSDGTGVGQPQHF. In nucleotides, the CDR3 is TGTGCCAGCAGTGATGGGACAGGGGTTGGTCAGCCCCAGCATTTT.

This chain uses TRBV5-6 with TRBJ2-2; D is uncertain. Germline lookup yields CDR1 SGHDT and CDR2 YYEEEE. The CDR3 runs to 12 residues. Trimming pared 4 bases from V and 4 bases from J, leaving 5 bases between. The CDR3 reads CASSSLTGELFF. The CDR3 DNA sequence: TGTGCCAGCAGCAGCCTCACCGGGGAGCTGTTTTTT.

In its sample, this clone is medium-sized. CDR3 sequence (DNA): TGTGCCAGCAGCCAAGTGGAGGCCCCTGGCTACACCTTC. Amino acid sequence: CASSQVEAPGYTF. J is TRBJ1-2 and V is TRBV4-2; D unresolved. The V gene's germline CDR1 is LGHNA and CDR2 YNFKEQ. V was trimmed by 1 base and J by 7 bases, leaving 10 bases between them. This CDR3 comprises 13 residues.

The gene calls are TRBV19 and TRBJ2-6, with D tentatively TRBD2 (6 bases). Germline V gives CDR1 LNHDA, CDR2 SQIVND (reference sequence). The CDR3 is 17 residues long. The V and J ends lost 7 bases and 0 bases respectively, with 16 bases between them. For the CDR3, the DNA is TGTGCCAGTACGCGGGAAAGCCTAAACTCTGGGGCCAACGTCCTGACTTTC. It codes for CASTRESLNSGANVLTF. The variable domain in full, completed from reference TRBV19 and TRBJ2-6, reads DGGITQSPKYLFRKEGQNVTLSCEQNLNHDAMYWYRQDPGQGLRLIYYSQIVNDFQKGDIAEGYSVSREKKESFPLTVTSAQKNPTAFYLCASTRESLNSGANVLTFGAGSRLTVL.

This clone appeared a few times. The V gene is TRBV27, the J gene TRBJ1-2; 8 nucleotides line up with TRBD1. The CDR3 consists of 15 residues. V lost 8 bases, J lost 3 bases, and 11 bases stayed unmatched. Germline assignment: CDR1 MNHEY and CDR2 SMNVEV (reference sequence). The CDR3 here is CASRLRGQDDYGYTF. In DNA form, the CDR3 reads TGTGCCAGCCGCCTCAGGGGACAGGACGACTATGGCTACACCTTC.

The V call is TRBV27, the J call TRBJ2-1; D gene ambiguous. CDR1 and CDR2 from the germline V gene are MNHEY and SMNVEV (reference sequence). This CDR3 is built from 13 residues. Trimming took off 7 bases at V and 7 bases at J, with 14 bases between the two ends. The DNA of the CDR3 is TGTGCCAGCATCCCCTTTGGTGGGAATGAGCAGTTCTTC. Translation gives CASIPFGGNEQFF.

The chain combines TRBV6-6 with TRBJ2-7; a possible D gene is TRBD1 (6 bases). Germline CDR1 MNHNY, CDR2 SVGAGI (reference sequence). This CDR3 spans 13 amino acids. Trimming stripped 8 bases from V and 5 bases from J, with 16 bases between. The CDR3: CASSDSPLHEQYF. The CDR3 nucleotides are TGTGCCAGCTCGGACAGCCCCCTCCACGAGCAGTACTTC.